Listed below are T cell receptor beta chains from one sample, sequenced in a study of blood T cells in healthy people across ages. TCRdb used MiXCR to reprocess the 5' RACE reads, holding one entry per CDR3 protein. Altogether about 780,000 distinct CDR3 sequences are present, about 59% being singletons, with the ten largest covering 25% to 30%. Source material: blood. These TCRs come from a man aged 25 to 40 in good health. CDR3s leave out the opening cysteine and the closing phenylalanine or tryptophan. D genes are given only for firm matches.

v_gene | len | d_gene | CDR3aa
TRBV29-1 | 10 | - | SVEKAEDTQY
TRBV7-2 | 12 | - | ASSLVRAEETQY
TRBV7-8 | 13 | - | ASSLMGAGQETQY
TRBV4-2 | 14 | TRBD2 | ASSQVASGGSDTQY
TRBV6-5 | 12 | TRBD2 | ASGPSGGYNEQF
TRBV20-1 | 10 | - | SAKGGGETQY
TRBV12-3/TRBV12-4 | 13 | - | ASITGMSGANVLT
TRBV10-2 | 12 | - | ASRATSANYGYT
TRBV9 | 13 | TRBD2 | ASSVAAGYYNEQF
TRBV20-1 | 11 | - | SASGLANQPQH
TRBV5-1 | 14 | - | ASSFHTGADRDTQY
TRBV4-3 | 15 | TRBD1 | ASSQDVSRGGHYGYT
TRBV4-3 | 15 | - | ASSQLLVGSGANVLT
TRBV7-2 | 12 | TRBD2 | ASSSGAGDYEQY
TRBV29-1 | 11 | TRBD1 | SVVRDRDTEAF
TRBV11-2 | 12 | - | ASSPDTNYYEQY
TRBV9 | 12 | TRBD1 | ASSDGTAYNEQF
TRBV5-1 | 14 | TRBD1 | ASSNSRRTGEAPLH
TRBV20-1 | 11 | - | SARDTKQETQY
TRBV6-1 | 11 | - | ASSGRVDYEQY
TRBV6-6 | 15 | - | ASSYFAGPPVDTEAF
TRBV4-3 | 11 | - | ASSRRINEKLF
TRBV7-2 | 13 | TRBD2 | ASSIAGSSYNEQF
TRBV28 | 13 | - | ASSFPGAGFEKLF
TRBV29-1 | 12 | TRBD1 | SVDVDRGEWGYT
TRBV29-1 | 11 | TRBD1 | SGSGTDQETQY
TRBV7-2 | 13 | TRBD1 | ASSLDMGRGRGYT
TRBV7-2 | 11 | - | ASNPTGGGEQF
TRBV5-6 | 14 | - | ASSFILGSDTGELF
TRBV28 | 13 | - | ASIVGGGSSYEQY
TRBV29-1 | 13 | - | SVSSGGVKTDTQY
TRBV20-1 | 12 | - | SASQGGKGYEQY
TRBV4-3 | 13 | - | ASSQVFRTRGEQY
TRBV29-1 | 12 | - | SAGRGDPNYGYT
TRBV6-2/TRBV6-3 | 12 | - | ASSYSNARETQY
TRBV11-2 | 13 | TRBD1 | ASKSDRGLAYEQY
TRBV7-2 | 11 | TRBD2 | ASSYTGGREQY
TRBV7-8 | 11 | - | ASSLVGGYEQY
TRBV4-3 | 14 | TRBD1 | ASSQGLGQGTYEQY
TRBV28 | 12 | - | ASKMDRSYNEQF
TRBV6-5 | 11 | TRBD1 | ASSRTGVDGYT
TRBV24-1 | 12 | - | ATSDTGQYNEQF
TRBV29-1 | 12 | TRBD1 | SVDRLGQGGEQF
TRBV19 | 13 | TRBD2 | ASSGGNSGANVLT
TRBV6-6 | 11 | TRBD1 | ASSHPDRDEQY
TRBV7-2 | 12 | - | ASSLGRINEKLF
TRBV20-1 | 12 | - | SAYYSSSSYEQY
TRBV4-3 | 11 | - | ASGKSSYNEQF
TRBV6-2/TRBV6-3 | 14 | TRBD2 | ASSGRSGGTKNIQY
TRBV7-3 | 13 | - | ASSLTVGDNSPLH
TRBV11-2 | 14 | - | ASREFGRSGANVLT
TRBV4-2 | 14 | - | ASSQDWPGGSNEQF
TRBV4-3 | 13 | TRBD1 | ASSQVLDRQETQY
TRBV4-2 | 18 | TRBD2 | ASSQRVSSALAGGQNEQF
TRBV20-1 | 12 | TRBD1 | SARDGTGMYEQY
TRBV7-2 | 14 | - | AGSLARQSGANVLT
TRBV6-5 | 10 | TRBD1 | ASSIDRASYT
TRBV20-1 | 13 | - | SARDRPLGSYEQY
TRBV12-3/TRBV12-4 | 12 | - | ASSLERLDQPQH
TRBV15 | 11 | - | ATSRQGHYEQY